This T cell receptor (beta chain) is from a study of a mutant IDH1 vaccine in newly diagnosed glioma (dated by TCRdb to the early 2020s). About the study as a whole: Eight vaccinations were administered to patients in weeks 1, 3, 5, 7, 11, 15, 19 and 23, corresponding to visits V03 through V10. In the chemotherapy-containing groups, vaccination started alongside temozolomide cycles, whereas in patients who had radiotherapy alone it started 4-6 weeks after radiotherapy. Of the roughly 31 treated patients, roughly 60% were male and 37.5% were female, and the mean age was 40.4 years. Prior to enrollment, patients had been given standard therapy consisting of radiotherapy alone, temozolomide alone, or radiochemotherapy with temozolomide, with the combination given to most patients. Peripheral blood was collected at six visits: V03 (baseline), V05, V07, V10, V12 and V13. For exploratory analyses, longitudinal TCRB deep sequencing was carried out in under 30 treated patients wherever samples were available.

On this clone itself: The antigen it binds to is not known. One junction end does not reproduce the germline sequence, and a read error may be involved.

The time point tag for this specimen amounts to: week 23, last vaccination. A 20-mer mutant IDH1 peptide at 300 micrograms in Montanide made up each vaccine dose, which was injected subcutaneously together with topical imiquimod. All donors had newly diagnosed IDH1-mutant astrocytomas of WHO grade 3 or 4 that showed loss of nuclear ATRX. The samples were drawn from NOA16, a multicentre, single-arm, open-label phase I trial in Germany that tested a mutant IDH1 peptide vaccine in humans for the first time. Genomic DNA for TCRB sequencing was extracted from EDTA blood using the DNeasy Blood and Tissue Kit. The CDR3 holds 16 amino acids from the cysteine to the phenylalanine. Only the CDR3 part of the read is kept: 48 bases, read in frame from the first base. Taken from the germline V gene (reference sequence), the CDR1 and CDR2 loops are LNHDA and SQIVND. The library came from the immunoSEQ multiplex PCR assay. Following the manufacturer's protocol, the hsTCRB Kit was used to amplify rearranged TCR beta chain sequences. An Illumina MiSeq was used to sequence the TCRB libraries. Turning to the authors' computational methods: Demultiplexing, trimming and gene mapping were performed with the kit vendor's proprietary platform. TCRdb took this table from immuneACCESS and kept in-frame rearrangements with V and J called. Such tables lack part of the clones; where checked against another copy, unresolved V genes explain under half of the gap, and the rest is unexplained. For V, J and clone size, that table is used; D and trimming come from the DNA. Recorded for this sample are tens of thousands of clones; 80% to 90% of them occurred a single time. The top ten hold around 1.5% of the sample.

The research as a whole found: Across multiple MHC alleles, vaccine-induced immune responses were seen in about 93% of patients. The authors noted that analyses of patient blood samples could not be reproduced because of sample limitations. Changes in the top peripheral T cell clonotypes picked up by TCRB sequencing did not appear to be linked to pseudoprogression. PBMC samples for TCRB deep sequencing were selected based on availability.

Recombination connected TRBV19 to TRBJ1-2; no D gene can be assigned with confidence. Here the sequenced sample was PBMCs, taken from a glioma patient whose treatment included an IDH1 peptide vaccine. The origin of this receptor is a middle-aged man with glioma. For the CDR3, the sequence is CASSIDPTTRNNGYTF. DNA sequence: TGTGCCAGTAGTATAGATCCCACGACACGTAACAATGGCTACACCTTC.